The T cell receptor (beta chain) under discussion was sequenced for a study of breast tumors, draining lymph nodes, adjacent tissues. General study points: Tumor repertoires ranked between lymph nodes and nontumor tissue in diversity, with V and J gene preferences. Luminal-like breast cancer showed significantly higher tumor–nontumor repertoire similarity than basal-like. The lymph node origin of tumor T cells was framed as consistent with a hypothesis, not demonstrated. The data were judged consistent with most tumor T cells coming from lymph node and expanding in tumor.

Turning to this clonotype: Its antigen is unidentified.

Axillary draining lymph nodes of breast cancer patients supplied the node samples. V shed 4 bases and J shed 7 bases, with 10 bases lying between them. The CDR3 consists of 12 residues. In germline, CDR1 is LGHDT, CDR2 YNNKEL (reference sequence). TCRdb used MiXCR to reprocess the multiplex PCR reads, holding one entry per CDR3 protein. The sample has around 290,000 distinct CDR3 sequences; over 30% are singletons. The V gene is TRBV3-1, the J gene TRBJ1-2; a weak D match, TRBD1 (5 bases). The clonotype comes from a female donor with breast cancer. Some clones in this sample may be carry-over from other donors' samples. Input material: axillary lymph node tissue. The CDR3 here is CASSPPGGGYTF. For the CDR3, the DNA is TGTGCCAGCAGCCCCCCGGGGGGTGGCTACACCTTC.